This T cell receptor beta chain originates from a study of cytomegalovirus exposure and HLA in healthy donors. This CDR3 contains 14 residues. The trim removed 1 base at V and 9 bases at J, leaving 7 bases unmatched. The germline V gene has CDR1 SGHDT and CDR2 YYEEEE. The study, taken as a whole, reports: That first-cohort TCR clusters tended to co-occur in the roughly 110 validation repertoires was found in a later analysis. There were 150 to 200 TCR beta chains listed as cytomegalovirus-associated. Specificity for CMV antigens was confirmed in vitro for a few of the CMV-associated chains. Reportedly, cytomegalovirus status was diagnosed with high sensitivity and specificity.

Clones were read by immunoSEQ multiplex PCR, and TCRdb kept only the in-frame ones, dropping some. The sample carries roughly 140,000 clones, around nine tenths recorded once. A note on this clone: Its target is unknown.

Sequenced input: PBMCs. The source is a young man in good health and CMV-seropositive. The rearrangement links TRBV5-6 to TRBJ1-2; TRBD1 matches at 9 bases. This CDR3 reads CASSLWDRAHRYTF. Here the CDR3 DNA reads TGTGCCAGCAGCTTGTGGGACAGGGCCCACCGCTACACCTTC.